These 32 T cell receptor beta chains share one sample of origin, sequenced in a study of control samples from healthy donors and cancer patients. TCRdb's table, derived via immunoSEQ multiplex PCR, lists solely in-frame clones and lacks some. The table shows approximately 120,000 clones, with 90% occurring only once. Sequencing was done on a sample of blood. Receptors were obtained from a human donor in good health. The donor label of this sample is uncertain.

The count of this clone is one. The chain joins TRBV10-3 to TRBJ1-1; D is unresolved. From germline, CDR1 is ENHRY and CDR2 SYGVKD. This CDR3 contains 13 residues. Trimming cost V 2 bases and J 14 bases, with 18 bases left between them. CDR3 sequence: CAISEDPARVSFF. CDR3 DNA sequence: TGTGCCATCAGTGAGGACCCCGCTCGAGTATCCTTCTTT.

This rearrangement joins TRBV14 to TRBJ2-7, with D possibly being TRBD1 (5 bases). The CDR3 totals 12 residues. Trimming took 1 base from V and 7 from J, leaving 8 bases between them. Germline V CDR1 and CDR2: SGHDN, FVKESK. The CDR3 loop reads CASSQGTPEQYF. As DNA, the CDR3 is TGTGCCAGCAGCCAAGGGACACCAGAGCAGTACTTC.

This chain joins TRBV5-1 and TRBJ2-2; 7 nucleotides align to TRBD1. The CDR3 has 15 amino acids. The germline CDR1 and CDR2 sequences are SGHRS and YFSETQ. V lost 4 bases, J lost 2 bases, and 5 bases stayed unmatched. CDR3 in DNA: TGCGCCAGCAGCCTTCAAGGGGGCAACACCGGGGAGCTGTTTTTT. It is translated as CASSLQGGNTGELFF.

This clone was observed a single time. V usage is TRBV5-5 and J usage is TRBJ2-3, with 7 bases fitting TRBD2. This CDR3 comprises 14 residues. Germline V gene data show CDR1 as SGHKS and CDR2 as YYEKEE (reference sequence). V trimming: 7 bases; J trimming: 2 bases; junction bases outside the gene matches: 7. CDR3 amino acids: CASATSDPTDTQYF. The CDR3 coding sequence is TGTGCCAGCGCCACTAGCGACCCCACAGATACGCAGTATTTT.

This clone was recorded once. The chain employs TRBV6-1 and TRBJ1-2, with no clear D. V was shortened by 0 bases and J by 4 bases, with 6 bases between the two germline ends. Looked up from germline, CDR1 is MNHNS and CDR2 is SASEGT. This CDR3 has 13 residues. The CDR3 here is CASSEALSYGYTF. The DNA for the CDR3 is TGTGCCAGCAGTGAAGCGCTATCCTATGGCTACACCTTC.

The rearrangement uses TRBV10-3 and TRBJ2-3; D remains unclear. Germline V gives CDR1 ENHRY, CDR2 SYGVKD. V was clipped by 5 bases and J by 4 bases, with 7 bases between them. CDR3 length equals 12 residues. CDR3 loop: CAISQWADTQYF. The CDR3 DNA sequence: TGTGCCATCAGTCAATGGGCAGATACGCAGTATTTT.

This chain connects TRBV28 to TRBJ2-7; 10 nucleotides agree with TRBD2. The V and J ends lost 7 bases and 1 base, in that order; junction bases with no gene match: 4. Germline V gene lookup returns CDR1 MDHEN and CDR2 SYDVKM. This CDR3 is 14 amino acids long. The CDR3 DNA is TGTGCCAGCAATAGCGGGGGGATATCCTACGAGCAGTACTTC. Translated, it gives CASNSGGISYEQYF.

In DNA form, the CDR3 reads TGTGCCAGCAGGGGGACAGCCCAAGAGACCCAGTACTTC. It yields the protein CASRGTAQETQYF. The chain carries TRBV2 and TRBJ2-5; 7 positions match TRBD1. Germline CDR1 is SNHLY and CDR2 is FYNNEI. V was pared by 6 bases and J by 1 base, with 2 bases of the junction left unmatched. The CDR3 spans 13 residues.

This clone was found a few times. The chain uses TRBV7-9 and TRBJ2-3; D tentatively fits TRBD1 or TRBD2 (5 bases each). CDR1 is SEHNR, CDR2 FQNEAQ, per germline (reference sequence). The germline V and J ends were trimmed by 3 bases and 6 bases, with 16 bases remaining between them. There are 15 residues in the CDR3. The CDR3 nucleotides are TGTGCCAGCAGCTTCATGACGGGGAACAGGGATACGCAGTATTTT. This translates into CASSFMTGNRDTQYF.

The V and J genes are TRBV11-2 and TRBJ2-3; TRBD1 agrees at 8 bases. Trimming removed 5 bases from V and 1 base from J; junction bases left unmatched: 5. The CDR3 has 15 amino acids. Germline V lookup: CDR1 SGHAT, CDR2 FQNNGV. The CDR3 reads CASSQTGQGTDTQYF. CDR3 nucleotide sequence: TGTGCCAGCAGCCAGACGGGACAGGGCACAGATACGCAGTATTTT.

V usage is TRBV5-1 and J usage is TRBJ2-5; D is unclear. The V end lost 1 base, the J end lost 5 bases, and 12 bases lay between the germline ends. The germline gives CDR1 SGHRS, CDR2 YFSETQ. The CDR3 runs 14 residues. The CDR3 region has the DNA TGCGCCAGCAGCTTGCTGGGGTCCCGGGAGACCCAGTACTTC. Protein product: CASSLLGSRETQYF.

This clone showed up just a few times. This chain connects TRBV11-2 to TRBJ1-4; D might be TRBD1 (6 bases). The CDR3 is 14 amino acids. The germline V gene encodes CDR1 SGHAT and CDR2 FQNNGV. With 3 bases removed from V and 5 bases from J, the gap between germline ends came to 10 bases. The CDR3 nucleotides read TGTGCCAGCAGCTTGGGGGGCCACAATGAAAAACTGTTTTTT. Amino acids: CASSLGGHNEKLFF. Filled out from reference TRBV11-2 and TRBJ1-4, the complete variable domain reads EAGVAQSPRYKIIEKRQSVAFWCNPISGHATLYWYQQILGQGPKLLIQFQNNGVVDDSQLPKDRFSAERLKGVDSTLKIQPAKLEDSAVYLCASSLGGHNEKLFFGSGTQLSVL.

The V gene is TRBV11-2, the J gene TRBJ2-1; 7 bases match TRBD2. Trimming at V came to 1 base and at J to 4 bases, leaving 4 bases not matched to a gene. CDR3 length: 15 residues. CDR1 is SGHAT and CDR2 is FQNNGV in the germline V gene. The CDR3 loop reads CASSLVLADYNEQFF. The DNA for the CDR3 is TGTGCCAGCAGCTTAGTGCTAGCGGATTACAATGAGCAGTTCTTC.

The rearrangement joins TRBV5-6 to TRBJ1-6; 9 bases are a match to TRBD1. Germline V gene data show CDR1 as SGHDT and CDR2 as YYEEEE. The ends lost 4 bases at V and 9 bases at J; junction bases unmatched: 14. The CDR3 contains 17 residues. The CDR3 DNA reads TGTGCCAGCAGCCCGTACCGGACAGGGGAGAATCTTTCACCCCTCCACTTT. It specifies CASSPYRTGENLSPLHF.

The CDR3 nucleotides read TGCAGCGTTGGGGACGGATTCTATGGCTACACCTTC. Protein sequence: CSVGDGFYGYTF. V gene TRBV29-1 combines with J gene TRBJ1-2; a possible D gene is TRBD1 (5 bases). The germline gives CDR1 SQVTM, CDR2 ANQGSEA. The V end lost 4 bases, the J end lost 4 bases, and 10 bases lay between the germline ends. The CDR3 contains 12 residues. The whole variable domain, remainder taken from reference TRBV29-1 and TRBJ1-2, is SAVISQKPSRDICQRGTSLTIQCQVDSQVTMMFWYRQQPGQSLTLIATANQGSEATYESGFVIDKFPISRPNLTFSTLTVSNMSPEDSSIYLCSVGDGFYGYTFGSGTRLTVV.

The rearrangement links TRBV5-1 to TRBJ2-2; D is uncertain. The CDR3 sequence is 13 residues long. Per germline, CDR1 SGHRS and CDR2 YFSETQ. V dropped 4 bases and J dropped 5 bases, with 9 bases sitting between them. This CDR3 is CASSRMETGELFF. The CDR3 DNA sequence: TGCGCCAGCAGCCGGATGGAGACCGGGGAGCTGTTTTTT.

The CDR3 spells CATSSQWSEEAFF. The CDR3 coding sequence is TGTGCCACCAGTTCTCAATGGTCAGAAGAAGCTTTCTTT. The gene calls are TRBV24-1 and TRBJ1-1; D unclear. The V end was cut by 6 bases, the J end by 8 bases, with 15 bases between. The CDR3 sequence is 13 residues long. Germline V gives CDR1 KGHDR, CDR2 SFDVKD.

The chain combines TRBV24-1 with TRBJ1-1; maybe TRBD1 (5 bases). This CDR3 is built from 15 residues. The V end was cut by 5 bases, the J end by 3 bases, with 15 bases between. Germline V lookup: CDR1 KGHDR, CDR2 SFDVKD. The CDR3 is CATSAGGRAYTEAFF. CDR3 nucleotides: TGTGCCACCAGTGCGGGTGGCAGGGCCTACACTGAAGCTTTCTTT.

This chain connects TRBV7-2 to TRBJ1-2, with D possibly being TRBD1 (5 bases). In germline, CDR1 is SGHTA, CDR2 FQGNSA. Trimming took 10 bases from V and 5 from J, leaving 11 bases between them. CDR3 length: 11 amino acids. The CDR3 spells CATSTAYGYTF. The CDR3 DNA reads TGTGCCACCTCGACAGCGTATGGCTACACCTTC.

The count of this clone is one. V and J are TRBV7-2 and TRBJ1-2; 8 bases line up with TRBD1. V lost 3 bases to trimming and J lost 4 bases; unmatched junction nucleotides: 4. Germline V gene sequence: CDR1 SGHTA, CDR2 FQGNSA. The CDR3 contains 14 residues. The CDR3 nucleotides read TGTGCCAGCAGCTTGGTCCAGGGGGCCTATGGCTACACCTTC. This translates into CASSLVQGAYGYTF. The entire variable domain, with the rest obtained from reference TRBV7-2 and TRBJ1-2, is as follows: GAGVSQSPSNKVTEKGKDVELRCDPISGHTALYWYRQSLGQGLEFLIYFQGNSAPDKSGLPSDRFSAERTGGSVSTLTIQRTQQEDSAVYLCASSLVQGAYGYTFGSGTRLTVV.

V and J are TRBV27 and TRBJ1-5; unclear D gene. CDR3 length: 13 residues. V lost 1 base to trimming and J lost 5 bases, with 6 bases between them. CDR1 and CDR2 (germline): MNHEY, SMNVEV (reference sequence). CDR3 DNA sequence: TGTGCCAGCAGTTTATTCTCGGATCAGCCCCAGCATTTT. It specifies CASSLFSDQPQHF.

This clone was seen only once. The CDR3 DNA is TGCGCCAGCAGCTTGGACGGGGGGGCCCCCAATGAGCAGTTCTTC. This translates into CASSLDGGAPNEQFF. The J gene is TRBJ2-1, the V gene TRBV5-1; TRBD2 matches 8 bases. The CDR3 has 15 amino acids. From germline, CDR1 is SGHRS and CDR2 YFSETQ. With V trimmed by 0 bases and J by 6 bases, 5 bases remained unmatched. Filled out from reference TRBV5-1 and TRBJ2-1, the complete variable domain reads KAGVTQTPRYLIKTRGQQVTLSCSPISGHRSVSWYQQTPGQGLQFLFEYFSETQRNKGNFPGRFSGRQFSNSRSEMNVSTLELGDSALYLCASSLDGGAPNEQFFGPGTRLTVL.

The J gene is TRBJ1-1, the V gene TRBV18, with TRBD1 as a possible D gene (6 bases). Per germline, CDR1 KGHSH and CDR2 LQKENI. Trimming removed 3 bases from V and 2 bases from J, with 10 bases in between. The CDR3 has 14 amino acids. The CDR3 loop is CASSPGTLNTEAFF. The CDR3 DNA is TGTGCCAGCTCACCCGGGACACTTAACACTGAAGCTTTCTTT.

The genes are TRBV13 and TRBJ1-5; D call uncertain. The CDR3 contains 13 residues. V gave up 5 bases and J gave up 2 bases, with 7 bases separating them. Germline CDR1 PRHDT, CDR2 FYEKMQ (reference sequence). CDR3 residues: CASSRQGNQPQHF. CDR3 DNA sequence: TGTGCCAGCAGCAGACAAGGCAATCAGCCCCAGCATTTT.

The chain combines TRBV18 with TRBJ1-1; D is undetermined. Germline V lookup: CDR1 KGHSH, CDR2 LQKENI. The CDR3 sequence is 15 residues long. The germline V and J ends were trimmed by 5 bases and 0 bases, with 13 bases remaining between them. The CDR3 region is CASSATQGLNTEAFF. The CDR3 DNA reads TGTGCCAGCTCAGCTACACAAGGCTTGAACACTGAAGCTTTCTTT.

The CDR3 DNA reads TGCAGCGTTGGAGGCCTGGAAACCGGGGAGCTGTTTTTT. Its translation: CSVGGLETGELFF. J is TRBJ2-2 and V is TRBV29-1; D call uncertain. The CDR3 totals 13 residues. V lost 4 bases and J 5 bases, leaving 11 bases between the germline ends. From germline, CDR1 is SQVTM and CDR2 ANQGSEA.

J is TRBJ2-7 and V is TRBV18, with D tentatively TRBD1 (5 bases). Germline-derived CDR1 and CDR2 are KGHSH and LQKENI. V was pared by 3 bases and J by 3 bases, with 12 bases between. The CDR3 has 14 amino acids. CDR3 DNA sequence: TGTGCCAGCTCACCCCTGGGGCAGGGCTACGAGCAGTACTTC. It translates to CASSPLGQGYEQYF.

The rearrangement joins TRBV6-6 to TRBJ2-1, with D perhaps matching TRBD1 (6 bases). This CDR3 is built from 12 residues. The germline CDR1 and CDR2 sequences are MNHNY and SVGAGI (reference sequence). The ends were cut back, 2 bases at V and 10 bases at J, with 9 bases in the middle. CDR3 nucleotides: TGTGCCAGCAGTTACGGGGGCGACGAGCAGTTCTTC. It specifies CASSYGGDEQFF.

The chain has TRBV5-1 and TRBJ1-6; 9 bases map to TRBD1. V gave up 4 bases and J gave up 6 bases; unmatched junction bases: 5. The V gene's germline CDR1 is SGHRS and CDR2 YFSETQ. The CDR3 is 15 residues long. The CDR3 nucleotides are TGCGCCAGCAGCGAACAGGGGGCCGGTAATTCACCCCTCCACTTT. Translation: CASSEQGAGNSPLHF.

J is TRBJ2-5 and V is TRBV7-9, with D possibly being TRBD1 (6 bases). The CDR3 loop spans 15 amino acids. V shed 4 bases and J shed 0 bases, with 12 bases lying between them. Germline lookup yields CDR1 SEHNR and CDR2 FQNEAQ (reference sequence). CDR3 DNA sequence: TGTGCCAGCAGCTCAGGGGCGATGTACCAAGAGACCCAGTACTTC. It is translated as CASSSGAMYQETQYF.

The chain employs TRBV4-3 and TRBJ2-3; 8 bases map to TRBD2. This CDR3 spans 21 amino acids. The trim removed 3 bases at V and 0 bases at J, leaving 20 bases unmatched. CDR1 LGHNA and CDR2 YSLEER come from the germline V gene. The CDR3 spells CASSQNRVGSGGPASTDTQYF. The CDR3 DNA sequence: TGCGCCAGCAGCCAGAATCGAGTCGGCAGCGGGGGCCCAGCTAGCACAGATACGCAGTATTTT.

V and J are TRBV12-3 or TRBV12-4 and TRBJ2-2, with D unresolved. V was pared by 6 bases and J by 3 bases, with 2 bases between. The CDR3 consists of 11 residues. This CDR3 reads CASRDTGELFF. The CDR3 DNA follows: TGTGCCAGCAGGGACACCGGGGAGCTGTTTTTT.